This T cell receptor (beta chain) was obtained from a study of somatic mutations in cytotoxic T cells in rheumatoid arthritis. Study background: Flow cytometric sorting isolated some V beta antibody-stained T-cell populations at nearly 100% purity, and among them were V beta1+ cells that underwent TCRB sequencing.

Some clones are missing from TCRdb's copy, which holds only in-frame ones; the method was immunoSEQ multiplex PCR. The table shows about 20,000 clones, with around 84% occurring only once. Germline CDR1 reads SNHLY; CDR2 reads FYNNEI. V shed 6 bases and J shed 6 bases, with 17 bases lying between them. The CDR3 loop spans 14 amino acids. Healthy control subjects consisted of blood donors (median age approximately 58 years, range about 21-70; about 55% female). Details on this clone: The antigen remains unidentified.

Study-level results: Nobody adjusted the slight TRBV07 underrepresentation in rheumatoid arthritis patients for multiple comparisons.

The source of this sequence is a woman aged 45-65 years in good health. The V call is TRBV2, the J call TRBJ1-2, with a tentative D call TRBD1 (6 bases). The specimen sequenced was CD8+ T cells sorted from blood. Written as DNA, the CDR3 is TGTGCCAGCAGCGCGGCCAGGGGAGATGATGGCTACACCTTC. Protein sequence: CASSAARGDDGYTF. Based on the CDR3 plus reference TRBV2 and TRBJ1-2, the full variable domain is EPEVTQTPSHQVTQMGQEVILRCVPISNHLYFYWYRQILGQKVEFLVSFYNNEISEKSEIFDDQFSVERPDGSNFTLKIRSTKLEDSAMYFCASSAARGDDGYTFGSGTRLTVV.